The T cell receptor (beta chain) described here comes from a study of blood T cell repertoires in COVID-19. Sequencing used immunoSEQ multiplex PCR; TCRdb keeps in-frame clones, though not all of them. Among nearly 350,000 clones listed, 88% were seen once. This sequence originates from a woman in her seventies with COVID-19, enrolled during active disease. Specimen: peripheral blood.

CDR3: CASSLITYPGTGGTEAFF. The CDR3 coding sequence is TGTGCCAGCAGTTTAATCACGTACCCCGGGACAGGGGGCACTGAAGCTTTCTTT. V usage is TRBV28 and J usage is TRBJ1-1, with 11 bases matching TRBD1. Germline assignment: CDR1 MDHEN and CDR2 SYDVKM. The ends lost 2 bases at V and 4 bases at J; junction bases unmatched: 12. The CDR3 totals 18 residues.